The 26 T cell receptor beta chains presented below share a single source sample, sequenced in a study of cytomegalovirus exposure and HLA in healthy donors. 60 Vbeta and 13 Jbeta primers were used in PCR. Using immunoSEQ multiplex PCR, the repertoire was profiled, and TCRdb retains in-frame clones only, with some absent. The sample carries 150,000 to 200,000 clones, approximately 82% recorded once. Sequenced material: PBMCs. These receptors all come from a woman between 40 and 50 years old in good health and CMV-seropositive.

The genes are TRBV11-3 and TRBJ2-5; 8 positions agree with TRBD1. CDR1 is SGHNT and CDR2 is YENEEA in the germline V gene. Trimming took 4 bases from V and 4 from J; bases not matched to a gene: 5. The length of the CDR3 is 14 residues. The CDR3 reads CASSSSGGGETQYF. CDR3 bases: TGTGCCAGCAGCTCTTCAGGGGGCGGAGAGACCCAGTACTTC.

This CDR3 reads CASKKSDRNTEAFF. The DNA for the CDR3 is TGTGCCAGCAAAAAAAGCGACCGGAACACTGAAGCTTTCTTT. V usage is TRBV6-4 and J usage is TRBJ1-1; D not resolved. V lost 7 bases to trimming and J lost 1 base, with 13 bases between them. The CDR3 is 14 amino acids. Germline lookup yields CDR1 MRHNA and CDR2 SNTAGT.

The chain couples TRBV5-1 to TRBJ1-5, with 7 bases fitting TRBD1. Germline CDR1 SGHRS, CDR2 YFSETQ. The V gene end was trimmed by 3 bases and the J gene end by 6 bases; junction bases not matched to a gene: 9. The CDR3 is made up of 15 amino acids. This CDR3 is CASSSLGGAGQPQHF. The CDR3 coding sequence is TGCGCCAGCAGCTCTCTAGGGGGCGCGGGTCAGCCCCAGCATTTT.

The chain uses TRBV2 and TRBJ1-5; a weak D match, TRBD1 (6 bases). Trimming shortened V by 9 bases and J by 2 bases, and 11 bases separated the two germline ends. CDR3 length: 13 amino acids. The germline V gene has CDR1 SNHLY and CDR2 FYNNEI. The CDR3 sequence is CASSQGGNQPQHF. In nucleotides, the CDR3 is TGTGCCAGTTCACAGGGAGGCAATCAGCCCCAGCATTTT.

CDR3 nucleotide sequence: TGTGCCAGCAGCTTGGACAGAGGAAACACCATATATTTT. Amino acid sequence: CASSLDRGNTIYF. The chain recombines TRBV5-8 with TRBJ1-3; the D is unclear. The V gene lost 0 bases and the J gene lost 4 bases, with 5 bases spanning the gap. The CDR3 covers 13 residues. The germline V gene has CDR1 SGHTS and CDR2 YDEGEE.

This chain links TRBV9 with TRBJ2-6; D is possibly TRBD2 (5 bases). From germline, CDR1 is SGDLS and CDR2 YYNGEE. V was cut by 0 bases and J by 1 base, with 8 bases left in between. The length of the CDR3 is 16 residues. CDR3 nucleotides: TGTGCCAGCAGCGTAGCGGGATCATCTGGGGCCAACGTCCTGACTTTC. This codes for CASSVAGSSGANVLTF.

This chain uses TRBV28 with TRBJ1-1; D remains unclear. This CDR3 is 13 amino acids long. Germline CDR1 and CDR2: MDHEN and SYDVKM. Trimming shortened V by 2 bases and J by 4 bases, and 8 bases separated the two germline ends. The CDR3 loop reads CASSLRGITEAFF. The CDR3, as DNA: TGTGCCAGCAGTTTACGAGGGATCACTGAAGCTTTCTTT.

The CDR3 bases are TGTGCCAGCAGTTCCAGCGACTATGGCTACACCTTC. This sequence encodes CASSSSDYGYTF. The V gene is TRBV28, the J gene TRBJ1-2; D not certain. There are 12 residues in the CDR3. The germline gives CDR1 MDHEN, CDR2 SYDVKM. V was trimmed by 4 bases and J by 3 bases, leaving 6 bases between them.

The chain is built from TRBV5-1 and TRBJ2-1, with 9 bases matching TRBD1. The junction had 7 bases not matched to a gene; V was cut back by 0 bases and J by 6 bases. The CDR3 length is 16 residues. The germline CDR1 and CDR2 sequences are SGHRS and YFSETQ. The DNA of the CDR3 is TGCGCCAGCAGCTTGGTTGGGACAGGGCCGTTCAATGAGCAGTTCTTC. This gives the protein CASSLVGTGPFNEQFF.

The chain links TRBV6-5 to TRBJ2-5; 10 bases align to TRBD1. This CDR3 spans 15 amino acids. With V trimmed by 6 bases and J by 5 bases, 9 bases remained unmatched. Germline assignment: CDR1 MNHEY and CDR2 SVGAGI. CDR3 sequence reads: CASSPDRGRGETQYF. CDR3 coding DNA: TGTGCCAGCAGCCCCGACAGGGGGCGCGGCGAGACCCAGTACTTC.

This clone was observed a few times. The gene calls are TRBV5-4 and TRBJ2-7, with TRBD1 matching over 8 bases. The CDR3 is 14 residues long. Germline V gene data show CDR1 as SGHNT and CDR2 as YYREEE (reference sequence). V was pared by 4 bases and J by 2 bases, with 5 bases of the junction left unmatched. The DNA for the CDR3 is TGTGCCAGCAGCAGGAGGGACAGGACCTACGAGCAGTACTTC. It is translated as CASSRRDRTYEQYF.

The genes are TRBV2 and TRBJ1-6, with a weak D call TRBD1 (6 bases). The germline CDR1 and CDR2 sequences are SNHLY and FYNNEI. The CDR3 runs 13 residues. Trimming stripped 8 bases from V and 9 bases from J, with 14 bases between. CDR3 sequence reads: CASAPQGSSPLHF. For the CDR3, the DNA is TGTGCCAGCGCTCCACAGGGAAGTTCACCCCTCCACTTT.

The chain recombines TRBV4-3 with TRBJ2-1, with TRBD2 identical over 7 bases. This CDR3 is built from 17 residues. The germline CDR1 and CDR2 sequences are LGHNA and YSLEER. Germline trimming cut 0 bases from V and 2 bases from J; bases unmatched to any gene: 7. In DNA form, the CDR3 reads TGCGCCAGCAGCCAAGATGCGTCAGGACTAGCCTACAATGAGCAGTTCTTC. Amino acids: CASSQDASGLAYNEQFF.

The chain is built from TRBV4-2 and TRBJ2-7; 10 nucleotides line up with TRBD1. The CDR3 runs 17 residues. The germline gives CDR1 LGHNA, CDR2 YNFKEQ. Trimming at V came to 1 base and at J to 5 bases, leaving 11 bases not matched to a gene. CDR3 amino acids: CASSQASTGTGVNEQYF. The CDR3 region has the DNA TGTGCCAGCAGCCAAGCCTCTACCGGGACAGGGGTAAACGAGCAGTACTTC.

The chain joins TRBV28 to TRBJ2-7, with D perhaps matching TRBD2 (5 bases). The CDR3 has 13 residues. In germline, CDR1 is MDHEN, CDR2 SYDVKM. With 4 bases removed from V and 4 bases from J, the gap between germline ends came to 11 bases. CDR3 DNA: TGTGCCAGCAGTTACCGGGAACTTTACGAGCAGTACTTC. Amino acid sequence: CASSYRELYEQYF.

The chain joins TRBV11-3 to TRBJ2-3; the match to TRBD1 covers 7 bases. Germline V gives CDR1 SGHNT, CDR2 YENEEA. With 3 bases clipped from V and 5 bases from J, the junction kept 5 bases outside the gene matches. The CDR3 runs 14 residues. CDR3 protein: CASSLGTVGDTQYF. In DNA form, the CDR3 reads TGTGCCAGCAGCTTGGGGACAGTGGGAGATACGCAGTATTTT.

The chain joins TRBV28 to TRBJ1-2; TRBD1 agrees at 10 bases. The junction had 9 bases not matched to a gene; V was cut back by 11 bases and J by 3 bases. The germline CDR1 and CDR2 sequences are MDHEN and SYDVKM. The CDR3 extends over 14 amino acids. The chain's CDR3 is CAGYRQGADYGYTF. The CDR3 DNA is TGTGCCGGCTACCGACAGGGGGCGGACTATGGCTACACCTTC.

The chain is built from TRBV9 and TRBJ2-5; 8 nucleotides line up with TRBD1. The CDR3 has 15 residues. Germline CDR1 and CDR2: SGDLS and YYNGEE. V dropped 3 bases and J dropped 4; count of bases not matched to a gene: 8. The CDR3 sequence is CASSGTGQGGETQYF. As DNA, the CDR3 is TGTGCCAGCAGCGGGACCGGACAGGGTGGAGAGACCCAGTACTTC.

The V gene is TRBV11-2, the J gene TRBJ2-5; D may be TRBD1 (6 bases). The V gene lost 4 bases and the J gene lost 3 bases, with 15 bases spanning the gap. The CDR3 covers 15 residues. Germline V lookup: CDR1 SGHAT, CDR2 FQNNGV. The chain's CDR3 is CASSSYRAGEETQYF. In DNA form, the CDR3 reads TGTGCCAGCAGCTCCTACAGGGCCGGGGAAGAGACCCAGTACTTC.

This chain links TRBV2 with TRBJ2-7; 9 nucleotides agree with TRBD2. Germline V gene lookup returns CDR1 SNHLY and CDR2 FYNNEI. The CDR3 spans 13 residues. The junction had 7 bases not matched to a gene; V was cut back by 6 bases and J by 7 bases. The CDR3 sequence is CASRGTSSGEQYF. DNA for the CDR3: TGTGCCAGCAGAGGGACTAGCTCTGGGGAGCAGTACTTC.

This rearrangement joins TRBV5-4 to TRBJ2-7, with D tentatively TRBD1 (6 bases). The length of the CDR3 is 13 residues. Germline V gene data show CDR1 as SGHNT and CDR2 as YYREEE (reference sequence). V lost 0 bases to trimming and J lost 10 bases, with 14 bases between them. The DNA of the CDR3 is TGTGCCAGCAGCTTGGGGTCAACAGGGATACAGTACTTC. It codes for CASSLGSTGIQYF.

The DNA of the CDR3 is TGTGCCAGCAGTGTCGTGCAGGGGATTAGCACAGATACGCAGTATTTT. Residues: CASSVVQGISTDTQYF. J is TRBJ2-3 and V is TRBV28, with D tentatively TRBD1 (6 bases). With 5 bases removed from V and 0 bases from J, the gap between germline ends came to 15 bases. Germline V gives CDR1 MDHEN, CDR2 SYDVKM. The CDR3 is 16 residues long.

The sample holds a few counts of this clone. The CDR3 DNA reads TGTGCCAGCAGCTTCGTATCCGGGACTAGCGTGTACGAGCAGTACTTC. Its translation is CASSFVSGTSVYEQYF. The V and J genes are TRBV13 and TRBJ2-7; 10 nucleotides agree with TRBD2. The trim removed 3 bases at V and 4 bases at J, leaving 9 bases unmatched. The CDR3 is 16 amino acids. Germline V gene lookup returns CDR1 PRHDT and CDR2 FYEKMQ (reference sequence). Full variable domain (remainder filled in from reference TRBV13 and TRBJ2-7): AAGVIQSPRHLIKEKRETATLKCYPIPRHDTVYWYQQGPGQDPQFLISFYEKMQSDKGSIPDRFSAQQFSDYHSELNMSSLELGDSALYFCASSFVSGTSVYEQYFGPGTRLTVT.

The gene calls are TRBV5-1 and TRBJ2-1, with D possibly matching TRBD2 (6 bases). The CDR3 loop spans 15 amino acids. Germline V gene lookup returns CDR1 SGHRS and CDR2 YFSETQ. V was cut by 3 bases and J by 10 bases, with 20 bases left in between. CDR3 residues: CASSSRDLIRQEQFF. CDR3 DNA sequence: TGCGCCAGCAGCTCCCGGGACTTGATACGTCAAGAGCAGTTCTTC.

V and J are TRBV19 and TRBJ1-1; 7 bases agree with TRBD1. The CDR3 is 13 residues long. V lost 4 bases, J lost 7 bases, and 6 bases stayed unmatched. Germline CDR1 is LNHDA and CDR2 is SQIVND (reference sequence). In DNA, the CDR3 is TGTGCCAGTAGTACGGTCCCAGGGGGTGAAGCTTTCTTT. Its protein product is CASSTVPGGEAFF.

The chain joins TRBV7-2 to TRBJ1-1; the D gene is possibly TRBD1 (5 bases). V dropped 5 bases and J dropped 1 base, with 11 bases sitting between them. The CDR3 runs to 14 residues. Germline V gene sequence: CDR1 SGHTA, CDR2 FQGNSA. The CDR3 loop reads CASSPLGGNTEAFF. The CDR3 DNA reads TGTGCCAGCAGCCCTCTGGGGGGGAACACTGAAGCTTTCTTT.